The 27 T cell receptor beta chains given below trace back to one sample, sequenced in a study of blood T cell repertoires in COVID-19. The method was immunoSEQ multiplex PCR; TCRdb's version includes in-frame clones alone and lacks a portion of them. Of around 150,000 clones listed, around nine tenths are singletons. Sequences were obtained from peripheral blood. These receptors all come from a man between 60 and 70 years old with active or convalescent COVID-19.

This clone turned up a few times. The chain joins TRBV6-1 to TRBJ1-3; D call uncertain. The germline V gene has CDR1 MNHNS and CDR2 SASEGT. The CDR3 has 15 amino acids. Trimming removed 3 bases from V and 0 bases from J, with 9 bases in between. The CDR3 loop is CASSEGSFSGNTIYF. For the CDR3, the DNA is TGTGCCAGCAGTGAGGGCTCATTCTCTGGAAACACCATATATTTT.

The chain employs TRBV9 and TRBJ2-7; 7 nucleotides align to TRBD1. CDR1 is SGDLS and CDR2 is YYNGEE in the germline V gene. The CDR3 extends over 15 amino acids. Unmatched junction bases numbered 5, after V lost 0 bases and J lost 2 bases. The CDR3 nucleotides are TGTGCCAGCAGCGTAGATCCAGGGGGAACCTACGAGCAGTACTTC. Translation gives CASSVDPGGTYEQYF.

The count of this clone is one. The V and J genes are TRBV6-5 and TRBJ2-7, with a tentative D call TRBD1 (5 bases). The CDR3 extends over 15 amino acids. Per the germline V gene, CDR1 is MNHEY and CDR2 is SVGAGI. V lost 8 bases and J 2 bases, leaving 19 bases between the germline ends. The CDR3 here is CASGADRWRPYEQYF. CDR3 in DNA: TGTGCCAGCGGGGCAGACAGATGGAGACCCTACGAGCAGTACTTC.

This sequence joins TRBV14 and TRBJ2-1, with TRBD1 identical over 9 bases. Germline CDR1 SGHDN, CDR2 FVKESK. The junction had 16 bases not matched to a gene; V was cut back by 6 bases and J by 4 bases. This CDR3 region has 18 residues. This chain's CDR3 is CASSPRRGAGQGYNEQFF. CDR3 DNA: TGTGCCAGCAGTCCTAGAAGGGGGGCGGGACAGGGTTACAATGAGCAGTTCTTC.

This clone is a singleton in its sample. The CDR3 sequence is CASSPRATSGSTNTGELFF. The CDR3 coding sequence is TGTGCCAGCAGCCCCCGGGCGACTAGCGGGAGTACTAACACCGGGGAGCTGTTTTTT. V usage is TRBV9 and J usage is TRBJ2-2; TRBD2 aligns across 12 bases. With V trimmed by 4 bases and J by 2 bases, 12 bases remained unmatched. CDR1 is SGDLS, CDR2 YYNGEE, per germline. The CDR3 covers 19 residues.

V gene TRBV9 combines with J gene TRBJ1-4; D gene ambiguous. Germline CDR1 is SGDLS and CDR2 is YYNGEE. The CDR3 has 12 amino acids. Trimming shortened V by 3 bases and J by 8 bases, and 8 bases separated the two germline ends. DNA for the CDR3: TGTGCCAGCAGCGAGGGAGACGAAAAACTGTTTTTT. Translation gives CASSEGDEKLFF.

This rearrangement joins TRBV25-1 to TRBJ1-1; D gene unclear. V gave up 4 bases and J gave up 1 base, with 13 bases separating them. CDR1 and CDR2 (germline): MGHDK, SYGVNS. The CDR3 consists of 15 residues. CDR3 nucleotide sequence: TGTGCCAGCAGTGCGCTCCTCGGGAAGAACACTGAAGCTTTCTTT. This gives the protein CASSALLGKNTEAFF.

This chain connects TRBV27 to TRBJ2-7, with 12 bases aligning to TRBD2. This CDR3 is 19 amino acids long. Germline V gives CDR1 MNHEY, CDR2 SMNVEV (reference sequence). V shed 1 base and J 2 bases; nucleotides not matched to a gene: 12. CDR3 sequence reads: CASSLLLSGLAGKTYEQYF. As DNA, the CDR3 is TGTGCCAGCAGTTTATTACTAAGCGGACTAGCGGGGAAAACCTACGAGCAGTACTTC.

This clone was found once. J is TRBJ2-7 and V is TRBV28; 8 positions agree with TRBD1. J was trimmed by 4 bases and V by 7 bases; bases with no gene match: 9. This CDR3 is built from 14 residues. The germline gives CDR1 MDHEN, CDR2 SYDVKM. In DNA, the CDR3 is TGTGCCAGCAAACCCGCAGGGGGCGCGTACGAGCAGTACTTC. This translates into CASKPAGGAYEQYF. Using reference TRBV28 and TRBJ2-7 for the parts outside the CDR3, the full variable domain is DVKVTQSSRYLVKRTGEKVFLECVQDMDHENMFWYRQDPGLGLRLIYFSYDVKMKEKGDIPEGYSVSREKKERFSLILESASTNQTSMYLCASKPAGGAYEQYFGPGTRLTVT.

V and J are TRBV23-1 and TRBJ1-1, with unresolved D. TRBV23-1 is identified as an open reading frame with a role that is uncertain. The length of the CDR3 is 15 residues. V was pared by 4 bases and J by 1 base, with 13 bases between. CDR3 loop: CASSRERQKNTEAFF. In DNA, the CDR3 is TGCGCCAGCAGTCGGGAGCGCCAAAAGAACACTGAAGCTTTCTTT.

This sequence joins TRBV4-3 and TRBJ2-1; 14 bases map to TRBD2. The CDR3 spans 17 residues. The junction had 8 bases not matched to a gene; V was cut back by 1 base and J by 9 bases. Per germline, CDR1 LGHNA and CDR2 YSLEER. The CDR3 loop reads CASSQVGTSGRKGEQFF. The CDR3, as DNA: TGCGCCAGCAGCCAAGTTGGGACTAGCGGGAGAAAGGGTGAGCAGTTCTTC.

Here the CDR3 reads CASSPPGLAGRSDGQFF. The CDR3 nucleotides read TGTGCCAGCTCACCACCGGGGCTAGCGGGACGTTCGGACGGGCAGTTCTTC. This chain links TRBV18 with TRBJ2-1, with TRBD2 identical over 9 bases. Trimming took 0 bases from V and 12 from J; bases not matched to a gene: 15. The CDR3 runs 17 residues. CDR1 KGHSH and CDR2 LQKENI come from the germline V gene. Looking up the rest from reference TRBV18 and TRBJ2-1 gives the full variable domain: NAGVMQNPRHLVRRRGQEARLRCSPMKGHSHVYWYRQLPEEGLKFMVYLQKENIIDESGMPKERFSAEFPKEGPSILRIQQVVRGDSAAYFCASSPPGLAGRSDGQFFGPGTRLTVL.

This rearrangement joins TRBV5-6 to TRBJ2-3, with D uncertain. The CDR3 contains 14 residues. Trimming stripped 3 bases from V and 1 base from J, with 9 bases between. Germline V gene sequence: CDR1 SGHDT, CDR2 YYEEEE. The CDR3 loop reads CASSSALGTDTQYF. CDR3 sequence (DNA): TGTGCCAGCAGCTCGGCCCTAGGCACAGATACGCAGTATTTT.

The CDR3 nucleotides are TGTGCCAGCAGTGAAGCCCCCTCGACTACCCTCTATGGCTACACCTTC. This translates into CASSEAPSTTLYGYTF. The chain uses TRBV6-1 and TRBJ1-2, with D hard to call. V dropped 0 bases and J dropped 4 bases, with 15 bases sitting between them. The CDR3 totals 16 residues. Germline CDR1 reads MNHNS; CDR2 reads SASEGT.

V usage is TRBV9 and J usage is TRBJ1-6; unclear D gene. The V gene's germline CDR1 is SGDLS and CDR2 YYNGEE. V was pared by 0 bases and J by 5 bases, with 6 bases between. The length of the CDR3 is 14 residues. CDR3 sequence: CASSVDQDNSPLHF. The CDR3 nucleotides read TGTGCCAGCAGCGTAGATCAGGATAATTCACCCCTCCACTTT.

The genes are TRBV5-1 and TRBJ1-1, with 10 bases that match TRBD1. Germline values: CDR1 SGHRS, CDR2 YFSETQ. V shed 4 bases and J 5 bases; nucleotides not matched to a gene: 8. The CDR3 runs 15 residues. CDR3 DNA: TGCGCCAGCAGCACCCGACAGGGGGCAGGAACTGAAGCTTTCTTT. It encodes CASSTRQGAGTEAFF.

CDR3 sequence (DNA): TGTGCCAGCAGCTTGGGGGCCTCAGCGGGAGGGCCACGCGAGCAGTACTTC. Its protein is CASSLGASAGGPREQYF. The V call is TRBV5-4, the J call TRBJ2-7; 10 bases line up with TRBD2. This CDR3 has 17 amino acids. Germline values: CDR1 SGHNT, CDR2 YYREEE (reference sequence). Trimming removed 0 bases from V and 6 bases from J; junction bases left unmatched: 12.

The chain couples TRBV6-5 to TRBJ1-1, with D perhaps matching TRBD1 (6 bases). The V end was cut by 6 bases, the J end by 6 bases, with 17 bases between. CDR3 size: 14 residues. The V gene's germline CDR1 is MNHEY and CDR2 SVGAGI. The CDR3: CASRARDTLPEAFF. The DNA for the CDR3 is TGTGCCAGCAGGGCACGGGACACCCTCCCTGAAGCTTTCTTT.

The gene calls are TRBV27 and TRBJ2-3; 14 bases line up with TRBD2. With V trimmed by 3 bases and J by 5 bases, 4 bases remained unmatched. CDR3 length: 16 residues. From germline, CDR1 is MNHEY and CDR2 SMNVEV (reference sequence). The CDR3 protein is CASSFLGLAGEDTQYF. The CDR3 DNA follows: TGTGCCAGCAGTTTCCTGGGACTAGCGGGAGAAGATACGCAGTATTTT.

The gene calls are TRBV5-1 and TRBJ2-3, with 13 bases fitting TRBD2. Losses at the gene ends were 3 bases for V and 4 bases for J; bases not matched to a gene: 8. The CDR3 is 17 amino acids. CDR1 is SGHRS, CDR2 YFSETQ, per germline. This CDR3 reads CASSSGTSGISADTQYF. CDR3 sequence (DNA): TGCGCCAGCAGCTCCGGGACTAGCGGGATCAGTGCAGATACGCAGTATTTT.

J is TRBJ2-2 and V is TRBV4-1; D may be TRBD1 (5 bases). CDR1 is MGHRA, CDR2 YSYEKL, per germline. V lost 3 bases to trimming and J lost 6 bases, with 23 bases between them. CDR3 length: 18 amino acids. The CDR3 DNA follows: TGCGCCAGCAGCCACCCTTTGGGGCAGGCCGGTGCGGCCGGGGAGCTGTTTTTT. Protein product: CASSHPLGQAGAAGELFF.

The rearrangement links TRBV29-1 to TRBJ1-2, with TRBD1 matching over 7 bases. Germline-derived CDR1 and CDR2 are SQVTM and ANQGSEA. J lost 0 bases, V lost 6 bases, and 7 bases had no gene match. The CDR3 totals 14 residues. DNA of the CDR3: TGCAGCGTGGGGGGACAGAACCCTAACTATGGCTACACCTTC. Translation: CSVGGQNPNYGYTF.

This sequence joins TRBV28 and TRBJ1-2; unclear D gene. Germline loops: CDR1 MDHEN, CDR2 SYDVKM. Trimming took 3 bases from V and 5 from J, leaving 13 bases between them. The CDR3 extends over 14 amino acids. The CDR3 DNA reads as TGTGCCAGCAGTTTTTCGTTCGCGCCTTATGGCTACACCTTC. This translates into CASSFSFAPYGYTF.

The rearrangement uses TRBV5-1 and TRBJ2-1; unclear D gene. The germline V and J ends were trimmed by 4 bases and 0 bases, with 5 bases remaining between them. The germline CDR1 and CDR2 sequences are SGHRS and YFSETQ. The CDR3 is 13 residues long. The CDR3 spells CASSLSSYNEQFF. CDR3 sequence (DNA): TGCGCCAGCAGCCTCAGCTCCTACAATGAGCAGTTCTTC.

CDR3 sequence reads: CASSGTSTNEKLFF. The CDR3 coding sequence is TGTGCCAGCTCTGGGACTTCAACTAATGAAAAACTGTTTTTT. This rearrangement joins TRBV18 to TRBJ1-4; TRBD1 might be the D (5 bases). Germline values: CDR1 KGHSH, CDR2 LQKENI. This CDR3 has 14 residues. With 6 bases removed from V and 0 bases from J, the gap between germline ends came to 8 bases.

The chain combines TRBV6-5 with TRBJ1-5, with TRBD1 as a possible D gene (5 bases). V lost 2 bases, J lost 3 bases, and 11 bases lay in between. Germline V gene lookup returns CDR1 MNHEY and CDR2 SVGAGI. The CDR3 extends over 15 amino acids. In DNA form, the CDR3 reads TGTGCCAGCAGTTACCGGGGGGGGGACAATCAGCCCCAGCATTTT. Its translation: CASSYRGGDNQPQHF.

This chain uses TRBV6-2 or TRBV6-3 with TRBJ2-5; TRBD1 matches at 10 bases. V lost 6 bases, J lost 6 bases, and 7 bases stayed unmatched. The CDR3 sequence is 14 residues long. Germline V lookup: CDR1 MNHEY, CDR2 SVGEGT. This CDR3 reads CASSRPTGGKTQYF. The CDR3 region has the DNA TGTGCCAGCAGCCGTCCGACAGGGGGCAAGACCCAGTACTTC.